These T cell receptor beta chains were read from a single sample in a study of cytomegalovirus exposure and HLA in healthy donors. Sequenced by immunoSEQ multiplex PCR; TCRdb stores in-frame clones only, minus some. The top ten clones hold 2% to 2.5% of a sample with 90,000 to 150,000 clones, approximately 87% of them seen once. The sample was PBMCs. The receptors come from a woman in her 30s in good health and CMV-seronegative. Each CDR3 is given with its conserved first and last residue. The order of the fields is clone size, D gene, V gene, CDR3 length, J gene, CDR3 protein, CDR3 DNA. A D gene is named only where the DNA matches it firmly. Size tells how often a clone was seen (once, few, many) or the class of an expanded clone, and some rows leave it out.

clone size: NA; D gene: NA; V gene: TRBV5-6; CDR3 length: 16; J gene: TRBJ2-3; CDR3 protein: CASSLAGAKHTDTQYF; CDR3 DNA: TGTGCCAGCAGCTTGGCAGGGGCCAAACACACAGATACGCAGTATTTT
clone size: NA; D gene: NA; V gene: TRBV18; CDR3 length: 14; J gene: TRBJ1-5; CDR3 protein: CASSPAGGNQPQHF; CDR3 DNA: TGTGCCAGCTCACCAGCGGGGGGAAACCAGCCCCAGCATTTT
clone size: few; D gene: TRBD2; V gene: TRBV15; CDR3 length: 14; J gene: TRBJ2-5; CDR3 protein: CATSRDGGGGTQYF; CDR3 DNA: TGTGCCACCAGCAGAGATGGGGGGGGTGGGACCCAGTACTTC
clone size: NA; D gene: TRBD1; V gene: TRBV15; CDR3 length: 15; J gene: TRBJ1-4; CDR3 protein: CATSADRGIDEKLFF; CDR3 DNA: TGTGCCACCAGCGCGGACAGGGGGATAGATGAAAAACTGTTTTTT
clone size: NA; D gene: NA; V gene: TRBV6-1; CDR3 length: 14; J gene: TRBJ2-3; CDR3 protein: CASSSPGGTDTQYF; CDR3 DNA: TGTGCCAGCAGCTCGCCAGGGGGCACAGATACGCAGTATTTT
clone size: NA; D gene: NA; V gene: TRBV6-5; CDR3 length: 16; J gene: TRBJ2-5; CDR3 protein: CASSYTGHNYQETQYF; CDR3 DNA: TGTGCCAGCAGTTACACGGGACACAATTACCAAGAGACCCAGTACTTC
clone size: NA; D gene: TRBD1; V gene: TRBV19; CDR3 length: 15; J gene: TRBJ1-1; CDR3 protein: CASSIGGQGGTEAFF; CDR3 DNA: TGTGCCAGTAGTATAGGTGGACAGGGTGGCACTGAAGCTTTCTTT
clone size: once; D gene: TRBD2; V gene: TRBV7-9; CDR3 length: 17; J gene: TRBJ2-5; CDR3 protein: CASSPGLAGGRRETQYF; CDR3 DNA: TGTGCCAGCAGCCCGGGACTAGCGGGGGGGCGAAGAGAGACCCAGTACTTC
clone size: NA; D gene: TRBD1; V gene: TRBV9; CDR3 length: 15; J gene: TRBJ1-1; CDR3 protein: CASSPRTGEGTEAFF; CDR3 DNA: TGTGCCAGCAGCCCCCGGACAGGGGAGGGCACTGAAGCTTTCTTT
clone size: once; D gene: TRBD1; V gene: TRBV7-6; CDR3 length: 16; J gene: TRBJ2-1; CDR3 protein: CASSTPLGGLDNEQFF; CDR3 DNA: TGTGCCAGCAGCACACCCTTAGGGGGCTTAGACAATGAGCAGTTCTTC
clone size: NA; D gene: TRBD1; V gene: TRBV23-1; CDR3 length: 16; J gene: TRBJ1-5; CDR3 protein: CASSQSTGSGDQPQHF; CDR3 DNA: TGCGCCAGCAGTCAATCGACAGGGAGTGGCGATCAGCCCCAGCATTTT
clone size: once; D gene: TRBD1; V gene: TRBV2; CDR3 length: 12; J gene: TRBJ2-1; CDR3 protein: CASRQGYNEQFF; CDR3 DNA: TGTGCCAGCAGACAGGGGTACAATGAGCAGTTCTTC
clone size: NA; D gene: NA; V gene: TRBV14; CDR3 length: 15; J gene: TRBJ1-3; CDR3 protein: CASSQRGGSGNTIYF; CDR3 DNA: TGTGCCAGCAGCCAACGAGGGGGCTCTGGAAACACCATATATTTT
clone size: NA; D gene: NA; V gene: TRBV1; CDR3 length: 18; J gene: TRBJ2-2; CDR3 protein: CTSSQVRSGGVNTGELFF; CDR3 DNA: TGCACCAGCAGTCAGGTTCGTAGCGGGGGGGTTAACACCGGGGAGCTGTTTTTT
clone size: few; D gene: TRBD1; V gene: TRBV11-2; CDR3 length: 15; J gene: TRBJ1-6; CDR3 protein: CASSSGTGNNSPLHF; CDR3 DNA: TGTGCCAGCAGCTCGGGGACAGGGAATAATTCACCCCTCCACTTT
clone size: few; D gene: NA; V gene: TRBV5-5; CDR3 length: 13; J gene: TRBJ1-2; CDR3 protein: CASMERPGDGYTF; CDR3 DNA: TGTGCCAGCATGGAGCGGCCAGGGGATGGCTACACCTTC
clone size: once; D gene: NA; V gene: TRBV5-6; CDR3 length: 14; J gene: TRBJ1-1; CDR3 protein: CASRPQNMNTEAFF; CDR3 DNA: TGTGCCAGCAGACCCCAAAACATGAACACTGAAGCTTTCTTT
clone size: NA; D gene: TRBD2; V gene: TRBV11-2; CDR3 length: 15; J gene: TRBJ2-1; CDR3 protein: CASSLGAGGRGEQFF; CDR3 DNA: TGTGCCAGCAGCTTAGGGGCGGGGGGACGAGGTGAGCAGTTCTTC
clone size: NA; D gene: NA; V gene: TRBV6-5; CDR3 length: 16; J gene: TRBJ2-2; CDR3 protein: CASSYRSLPRPGELFF; CDR3 DNA: TGTGCCAGCAGTTACCGTAGTTTACCACGCCCCGGGGAGCTGTTTTTT
clone size: few; D gene: NA; V gene: TRBV7-7; CDR3 length: 15; J gene: TRBJ2-7; CDR3 protein: CASSRRTRSSYEQYF; CDR3 DNA: TGTGCCAGCAGCCGAAGGACAAGGAGCTCCTACGAGCAGTACTTC
clone size: NA; D gene: NA; V gene: TRBV6-1; CDR3 length: 13; J gene: TRBJ2-1; CDR3 protein: CASTAGRANEQFF; CDR3 DNA: TGTGCCAGCACCGCGGGTCGGGCCAATGAGCAGTTCTTC
clone size: NA; D gene: TRBD1; V gene: TRBV7-9; CDR3 length: 15; J gene: TRBJ2-2; CDR3 protein: CASSTRDRATGELFF; CDR3 DNA: TGTGCCAGCAGCACCCGAGACAGGGCCACCGGGGAGCTGTTTTTT
clone size: NA; D gene: NA; V gene: TRBV5-1; CDR3 length: 14; J gene: TRBJ2-7; CDR3 protein: CASSLGQEYYEQYF; CDR3 DNA: TGCGCCAGCAGCTTGGGCCAGGAATATTACGAGCAGTACTTC
clone size: once; D gene: NA; V gene: TRBV30; CDR3 length: 12; J gene: TRBJ1-3; CDR3 protein: CAWSLSGNTIYF; CDR3 DNA: TGTGCCTGGAGCCTCTCTGGAAACACCATATATTTT
clone size: NA; D gene: NA; V gene: TRBV27; CDR3 length: 14; J gene: TRBJ2-2; CDR3 protein: CASSLSRVGGELFF; CDR3 DNA: TGTGCCAGCAGTTTATCGAGGGTCGGCGGGGAGCTGTTTTTT
clone size: NA; D gene: NA; V gene: TRBV19; CDR3 length: 10; J gene: TRBJ1-2; CDR3 protein: CANPGNGYTF; CDR3 DNA: TGTGCCAACCCAGGGAACGGCTACACCTTC
clone size: NA; D gene: TRBD2; V gene: TRBV5-1; CDR3 length: 15; J gene: TRBJ2-1; CDR3 protein: CASSLGGGGANEQFF; CDR3 DNA: TGCGCCAGCAGCTTGGGGGGCGGGGGGGCCAATGAGCAGTTCTTC
clone size: NA; D gene: TRBD1; V gene: TRBV7-3; CDR3 length: 16; J gene: TRBJ1-5; CDR3 protein: CASSSTTGVVSQPQHF; CDR3 DNA: TGTGCCAGCAGCTCCACGACAGGGGTCGTTAGTCAGCCCCAGCATTTT
clone size: NA; D gene: NA; V gene: TRBV19; CDR3 length: 15; J gene: TRBJ1-6; CDR3 protein: CASSPKQGDNSPLHF; CDR3 DNA: TGTGCCAGTAGCCCGAAACAGGGTGACAATTCACCCCTCCACTTT
clone size: NA; D gene: NA; V gene: TRBV9; CDR3 length: 18; J gene: TRBJ2-2; CDR3 protein: CASSVGLREGLSSGELFF; CDR3 DNA: TGTGCCAGCAGCGTAGGACTGCGCGAGGGTTTGTCCTCCGGGGAGCTGTTTTTT
clone size: NA; D gene: NA; V gene: TRBV10-2; CDR3 length: 14; J gene: TRBJ1-1; CDR3 protein: CASSKAGGNTEAFF; CDR3 DNA: TGCGCCAGCAGTAAGGCCGGGGGGAACACTGAAGCTTTCTTT
clone size: NA; D gene: TRBD2; V gene: TRBV7-6; CDR3 length: 17; J gene: TRBJ2-1; CDR3 protein: CASSLRAERGGYNEQFF; CDR3 DNA: TGTGCCAGCAGTCTGAGGGCTGAGCGGGGGGGTTACAATGAGCAGTTCTTC
clone size: few; D gene: NA; V gene: TRBV6-5; CDR3 length: 15; J gene: TRBJ1-2; CDR3 protein: CASSYSRELAYGYTF; CDR3 DNA: TGTGCCAGCAGTTACTCCCGGGAATTGGCCTATGGCTACACCTTC
clone size: NA; D gene: TRBD1; V gene: TRBV7-9; CDR3 length: 15; J gene: TRBJ1-4; CDR3 protein: CASSLGQGAGEKLFF; CDR3 DNA: TGTGCCAGCAGCTTAGGACAGGGGGCCGGGGAAAAACTGTTTTTT
clone size: NA; D gene: NA; V gene: TRBV7-3; CDR3 length: 18; J gene: TRBJ2-6; CDR3 protein: CASSPRARGAPGANVLTF; CDR3 DNA: TGTGCCAGCAGCCCCCGGGCTCGGGGGGCGCCTGGGGCCAACGTCCTGACTTTC
clone size: NA; D gene: TRBD2; V gene: TRBV7-9; CDR3 length: 15; J gene: TRBJ2-3; CDR3 protein: CASISTSGGADTQYF; CDR3 DNA: TGTGCCAGCATCAGTACTAGCGGGGGCGCAGATACGCAGTATTTT
clone size: NA; D gene: NA; V gene: TRBV6-6; CDR3 length: 13; J gene: TRBJ2-2; CDR3 protein: CASSQRGPGELFF; CDR3 DNA: TGTGCCAGCAGCCAAAGGGGCCCCGGGGAGCTGTTTTTT
clone size: once; D gene: TRBD2; V gene: TRBV2; CDR3 length: 15; J gene: TRBJ2-5; CDR3 protein: CASSDEIAGEETQYF; CDR3 DNA: TGTGCCAGCAGTGACGAGATAGCGGGGGAAGAGACCCAGTACTTC
clone size: NA; D gene: NA; V gene: TRBV5-5; CDR3 length: 15; J gene: TRBJ1-2; CDR3 protein: CASSLAVRTTYGYTF; CDR3 DNA: TGTGCCAGCAGCTTGGCAGTAAGGACAACGTATGGCTACACCTTC
clone size: NA; D gene: TRBD1; V gene: TRBV18; CDR3 length: 13; J gene: TRBJ1-5; CDR3 protein: CASSPDRGQPQHF; CDR3 DNA: TGTGCCAGCTCACCGGACAGGGGTCAGCCCCAGCATTTT
clone size: few; D gene: NA; V gene: TRBV5-4; CDR3 length: 14; J gene: TRBJ1-2; CDR3 protein: CASSRTASTYGYTF; CDR3 DNA: TGTGCCAGCAGCCGGACAGCGAGCACATATGGCTACACCTTC
clone size: NA; D gene: TRBD1; V gene: TRBV7-8; CDR3 length: 14; J gene: TRBJ1-1; CDR3 protein: CASSLTGLNTEAFF; CDR3 DNA: TGTGCCAGCAGCTTGACAGGGCTTAACACTGAAGCTTTCTTT